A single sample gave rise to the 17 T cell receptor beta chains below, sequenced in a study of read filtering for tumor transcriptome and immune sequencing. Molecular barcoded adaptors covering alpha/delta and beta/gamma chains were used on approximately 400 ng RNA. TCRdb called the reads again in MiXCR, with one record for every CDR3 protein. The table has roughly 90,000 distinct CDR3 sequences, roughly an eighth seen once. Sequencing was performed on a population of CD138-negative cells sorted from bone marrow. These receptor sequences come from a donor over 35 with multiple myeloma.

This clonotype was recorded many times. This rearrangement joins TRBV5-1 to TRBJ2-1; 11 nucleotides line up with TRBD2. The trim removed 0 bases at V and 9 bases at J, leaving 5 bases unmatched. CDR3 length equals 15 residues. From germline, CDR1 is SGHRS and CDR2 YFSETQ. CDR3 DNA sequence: TGCGCCAGCAGCTTGGTACTAGCGGGAGTTGGTGAGCAGTTCTTC. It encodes CASSLVLAGVGEQFF.

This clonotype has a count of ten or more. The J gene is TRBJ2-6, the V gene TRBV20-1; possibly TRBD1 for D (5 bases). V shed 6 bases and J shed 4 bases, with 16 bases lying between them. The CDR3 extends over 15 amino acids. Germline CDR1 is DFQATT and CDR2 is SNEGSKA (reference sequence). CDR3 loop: CSAPRQGRGANVLTF. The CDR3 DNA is TGCAGTGCGCCACGGCAGGGCCGGGGGGCCAACGTCCTGACTTTC.

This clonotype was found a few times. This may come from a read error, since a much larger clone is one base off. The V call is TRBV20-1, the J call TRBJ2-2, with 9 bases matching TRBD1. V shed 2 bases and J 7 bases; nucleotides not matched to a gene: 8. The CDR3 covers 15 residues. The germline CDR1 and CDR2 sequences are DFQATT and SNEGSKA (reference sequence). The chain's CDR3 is CSARQTGGKDGELFF. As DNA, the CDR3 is TGCAGTGCTAGACAGACAGGGGGAAAGGACGGGGAGCTGTTTTTT.

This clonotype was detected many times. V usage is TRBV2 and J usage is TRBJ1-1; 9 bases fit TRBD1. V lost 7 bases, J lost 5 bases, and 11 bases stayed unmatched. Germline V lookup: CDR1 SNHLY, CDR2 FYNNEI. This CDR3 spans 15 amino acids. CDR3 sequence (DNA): TGTGCCAGCACTCTCATACAGGGGGCTGGGACTGAAGCTTTCTTT. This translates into CASTLIQGAGTEAFF.

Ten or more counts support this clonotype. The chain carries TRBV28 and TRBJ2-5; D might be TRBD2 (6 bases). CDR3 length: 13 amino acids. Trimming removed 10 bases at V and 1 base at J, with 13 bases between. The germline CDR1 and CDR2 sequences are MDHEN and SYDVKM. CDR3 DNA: TGTGCCATTAGGAGGGGCGCCCAAGAGACCCAGTACTTC. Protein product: CAIRRGAQETQYF.

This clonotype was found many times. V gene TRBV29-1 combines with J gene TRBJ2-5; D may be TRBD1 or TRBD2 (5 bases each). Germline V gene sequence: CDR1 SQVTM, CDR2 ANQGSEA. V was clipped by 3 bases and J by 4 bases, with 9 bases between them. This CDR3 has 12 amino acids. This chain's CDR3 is CSVEGVGETQYF. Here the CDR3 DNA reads TGCAGCGTTGAGGGGGTAGGAGAGACCCAGTACTTC.

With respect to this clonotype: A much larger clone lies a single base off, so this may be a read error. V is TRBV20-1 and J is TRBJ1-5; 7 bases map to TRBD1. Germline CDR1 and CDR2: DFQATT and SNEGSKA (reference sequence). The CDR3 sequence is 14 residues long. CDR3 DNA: TGCAGTGCCGTGGCAGGGGGTATAGATCAGCTCCAGCATTTT. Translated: CSAVAGGIDQLQHF.

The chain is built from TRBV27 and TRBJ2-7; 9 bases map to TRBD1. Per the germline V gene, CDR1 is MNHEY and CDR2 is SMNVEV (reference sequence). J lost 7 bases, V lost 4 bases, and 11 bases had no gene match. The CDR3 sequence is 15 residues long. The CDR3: CASSSYGTGSEEQYF. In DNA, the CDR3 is TGTGCCAGCAGTTCCTACGGGACAGGGTCCGAAGAGCAGTACTTC.

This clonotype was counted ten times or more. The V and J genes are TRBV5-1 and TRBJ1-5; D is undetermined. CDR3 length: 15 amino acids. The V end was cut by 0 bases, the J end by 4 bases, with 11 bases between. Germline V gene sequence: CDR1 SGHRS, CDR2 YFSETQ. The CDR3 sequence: CASSLGDWENQPQHF. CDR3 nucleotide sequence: TGCGCCAGCAGCTTGGGTGATTGGGAAAATCAGCCCCAGCATTTT.

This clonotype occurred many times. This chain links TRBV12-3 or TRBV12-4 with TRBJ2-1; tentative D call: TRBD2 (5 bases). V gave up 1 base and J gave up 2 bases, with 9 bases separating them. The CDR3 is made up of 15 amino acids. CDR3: CASSLDSGPYNEQFF. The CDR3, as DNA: TGTGCCAGCAGTTTAGACAGCGGACCCTACAATGAGCAGTTCTTC.

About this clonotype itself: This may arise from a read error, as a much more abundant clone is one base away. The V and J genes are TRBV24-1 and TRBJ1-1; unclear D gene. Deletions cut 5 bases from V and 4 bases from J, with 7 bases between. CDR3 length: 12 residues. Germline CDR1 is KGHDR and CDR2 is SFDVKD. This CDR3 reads CATSGPSTEAFF. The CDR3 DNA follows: TGTGCCACCAGTGGGCCGAGCACTGAAGCTTTCTTT.

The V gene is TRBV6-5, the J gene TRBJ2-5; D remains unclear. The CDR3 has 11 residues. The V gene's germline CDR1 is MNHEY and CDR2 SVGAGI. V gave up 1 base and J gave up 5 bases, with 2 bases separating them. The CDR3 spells CASSYLETQYF. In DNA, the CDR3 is TGTGCCAGCAGTTACTTGGAGACCCAGTACTTC.

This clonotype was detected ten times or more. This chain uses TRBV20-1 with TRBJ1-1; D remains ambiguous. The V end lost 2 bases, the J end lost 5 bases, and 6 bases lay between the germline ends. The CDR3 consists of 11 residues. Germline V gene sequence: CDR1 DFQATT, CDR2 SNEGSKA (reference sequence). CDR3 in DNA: TGCAGTGCTAGACTGGGAACTGAAGCTTTCTTT. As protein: CSARLGTEAFF.

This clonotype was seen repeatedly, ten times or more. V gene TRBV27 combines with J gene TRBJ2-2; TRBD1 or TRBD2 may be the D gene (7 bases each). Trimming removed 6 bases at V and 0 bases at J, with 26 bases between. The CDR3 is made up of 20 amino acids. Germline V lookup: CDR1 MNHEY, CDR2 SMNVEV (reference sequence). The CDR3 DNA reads TGTGCCAGCAGGGGGGGGAGACAGGGACTACGGCCCACGAACACCGGGGAGCTGTTTTTT. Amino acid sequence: CASRGGRQGLRPTNTGELFF.

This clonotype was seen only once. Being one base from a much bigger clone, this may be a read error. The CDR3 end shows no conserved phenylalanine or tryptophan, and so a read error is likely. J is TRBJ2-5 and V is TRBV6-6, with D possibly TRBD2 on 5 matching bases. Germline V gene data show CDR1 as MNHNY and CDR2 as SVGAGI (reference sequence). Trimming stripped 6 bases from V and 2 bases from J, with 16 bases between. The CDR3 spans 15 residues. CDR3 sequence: CASRDSSGIQETQYL. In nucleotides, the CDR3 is TGTGCCAGCAGGGACTCTTCGGGAATACAAGAGACCCAGTACCTC.

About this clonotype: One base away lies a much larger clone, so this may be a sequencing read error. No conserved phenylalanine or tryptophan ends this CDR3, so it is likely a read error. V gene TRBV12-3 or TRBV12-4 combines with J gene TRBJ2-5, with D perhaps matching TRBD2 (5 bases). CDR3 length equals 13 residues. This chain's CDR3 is CACSKSGQETQYL. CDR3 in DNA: TGTGCCTGCAGTAAAAGCGGCCAAGAGACCCAGTACCTC.

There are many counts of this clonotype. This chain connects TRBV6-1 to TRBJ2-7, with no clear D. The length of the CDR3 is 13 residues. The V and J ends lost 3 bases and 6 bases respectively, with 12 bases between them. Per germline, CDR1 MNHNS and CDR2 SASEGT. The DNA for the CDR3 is TGTGCCAGCAGTGAGCTATTCCCCCCCGAGCAGTACTTC. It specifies CASSELFPPEQYF.